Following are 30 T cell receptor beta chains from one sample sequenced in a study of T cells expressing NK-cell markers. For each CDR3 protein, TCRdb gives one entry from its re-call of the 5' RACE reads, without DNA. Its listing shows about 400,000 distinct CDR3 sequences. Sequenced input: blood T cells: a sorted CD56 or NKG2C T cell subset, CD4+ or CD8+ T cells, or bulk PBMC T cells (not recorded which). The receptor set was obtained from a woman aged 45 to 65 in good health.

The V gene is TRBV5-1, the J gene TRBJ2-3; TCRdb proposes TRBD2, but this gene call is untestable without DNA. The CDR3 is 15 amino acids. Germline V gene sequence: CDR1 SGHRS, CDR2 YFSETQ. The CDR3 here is CASRPSGTPLSTQYF.

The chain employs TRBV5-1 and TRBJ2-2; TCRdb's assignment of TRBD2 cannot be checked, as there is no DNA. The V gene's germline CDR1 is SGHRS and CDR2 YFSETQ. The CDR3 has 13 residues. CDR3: CASSSLGDGELFF.

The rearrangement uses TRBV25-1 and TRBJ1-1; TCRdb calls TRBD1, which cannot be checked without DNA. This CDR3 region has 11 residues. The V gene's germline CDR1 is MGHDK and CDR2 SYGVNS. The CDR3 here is CASSPGAEAFF.

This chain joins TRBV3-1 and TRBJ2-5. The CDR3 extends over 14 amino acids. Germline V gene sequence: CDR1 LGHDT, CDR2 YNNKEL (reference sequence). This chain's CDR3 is CASSRTDYQETQYF.

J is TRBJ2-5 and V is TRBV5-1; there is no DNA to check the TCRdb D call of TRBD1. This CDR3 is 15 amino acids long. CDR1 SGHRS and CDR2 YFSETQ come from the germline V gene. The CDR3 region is CASTEAPGQKETQYF.

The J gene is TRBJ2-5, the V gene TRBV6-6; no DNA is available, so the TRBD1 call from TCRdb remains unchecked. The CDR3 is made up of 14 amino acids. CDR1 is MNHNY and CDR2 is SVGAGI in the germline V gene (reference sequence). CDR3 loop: CASRTGLIQETQYF.

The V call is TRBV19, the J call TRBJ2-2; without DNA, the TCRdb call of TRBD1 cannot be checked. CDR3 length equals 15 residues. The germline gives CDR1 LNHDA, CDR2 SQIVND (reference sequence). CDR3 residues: CASSQGQGLTGELFF.

The CDR3 sequence: CASRDTGNQPQHF. The chain uses TRBV12-3 or TRBV12-4 and TRBJ1-5; TCRdb's assignment of TRBD1 cannot be checked, as there is no DNA. The CDR3 loop spans 13 amino acids.

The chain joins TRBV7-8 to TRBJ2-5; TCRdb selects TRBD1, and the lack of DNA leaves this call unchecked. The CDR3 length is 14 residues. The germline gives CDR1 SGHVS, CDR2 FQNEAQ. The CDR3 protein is CASSLDRVGETQYF.

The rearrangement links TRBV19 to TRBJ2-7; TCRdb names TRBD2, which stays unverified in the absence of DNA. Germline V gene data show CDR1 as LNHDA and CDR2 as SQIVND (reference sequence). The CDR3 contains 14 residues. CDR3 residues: CASRTSGSSYEQYF.

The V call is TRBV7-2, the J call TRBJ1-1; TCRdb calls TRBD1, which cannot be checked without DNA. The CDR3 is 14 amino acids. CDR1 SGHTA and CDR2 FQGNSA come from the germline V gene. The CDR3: CASSIQGAFTEAFF.

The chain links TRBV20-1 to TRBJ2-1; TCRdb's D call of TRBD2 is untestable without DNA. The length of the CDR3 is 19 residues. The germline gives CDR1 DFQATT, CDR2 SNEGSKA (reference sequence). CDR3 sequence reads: CSARRRYAGKLGSYNEQFF.

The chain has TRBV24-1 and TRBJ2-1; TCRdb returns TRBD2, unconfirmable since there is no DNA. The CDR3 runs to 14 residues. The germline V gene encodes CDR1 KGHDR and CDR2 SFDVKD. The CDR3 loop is CATSGLAGGLRRFF.

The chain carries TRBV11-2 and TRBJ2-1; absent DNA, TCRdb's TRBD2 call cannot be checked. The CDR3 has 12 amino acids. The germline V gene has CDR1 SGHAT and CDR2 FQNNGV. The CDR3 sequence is CASSSLPGLQFF.

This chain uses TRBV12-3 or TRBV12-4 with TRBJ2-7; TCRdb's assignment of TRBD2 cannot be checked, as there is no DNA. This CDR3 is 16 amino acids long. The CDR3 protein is CASSPPTSGIFYEQYF.

This chain's CDR3 is CASSSPRGLGSSGANVLTF. The chain couples TRBV11-2 to TRBJ2-6; TCRdb lists TRBD2, though no DNA is available to test this call. Germline CDR1 and CDR2: SGHAT and FQNNGV. CDR3 length: 19 amino acids.

CDR3 protein: CASGLVRLGTSGNNEQFF. The chain employs TRBV12-5 and TRBJ2-1; TCRdb's assignment of TRBD2 cannot be checked, as there is no DNA. The germline V gene has CDR1 LGHNT and CDR2 FRNRAP. This CDR3 is built from 18 residues.

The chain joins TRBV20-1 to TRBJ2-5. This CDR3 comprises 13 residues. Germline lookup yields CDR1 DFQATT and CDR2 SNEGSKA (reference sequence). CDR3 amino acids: CSASPFDQETQYF.

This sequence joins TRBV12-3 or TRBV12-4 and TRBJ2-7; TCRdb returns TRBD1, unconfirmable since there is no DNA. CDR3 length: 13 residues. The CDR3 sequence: CASSLRHGDKQYF.

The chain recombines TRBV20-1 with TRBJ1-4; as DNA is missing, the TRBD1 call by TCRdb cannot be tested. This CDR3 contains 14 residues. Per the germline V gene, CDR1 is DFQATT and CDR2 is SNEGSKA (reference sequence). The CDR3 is CSARTSGQPEKLFF.

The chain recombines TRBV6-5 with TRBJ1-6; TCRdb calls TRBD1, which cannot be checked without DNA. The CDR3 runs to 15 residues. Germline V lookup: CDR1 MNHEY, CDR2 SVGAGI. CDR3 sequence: CASSYRDRSNSPLHF.

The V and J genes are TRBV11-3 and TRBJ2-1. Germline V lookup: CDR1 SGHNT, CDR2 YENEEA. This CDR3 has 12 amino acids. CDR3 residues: CASSLETGKQFF. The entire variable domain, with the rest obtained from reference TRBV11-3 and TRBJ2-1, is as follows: EAGVVQSPRYKIIEKKQPVAFWCNPISGHNTLYWYLQNLGQGPELLIRYENEEAVDDSQLPKDRFSAERLKGVDSTLKIQPAELGDSAVYLCASSLETGKQFFGPGTRLTVL.

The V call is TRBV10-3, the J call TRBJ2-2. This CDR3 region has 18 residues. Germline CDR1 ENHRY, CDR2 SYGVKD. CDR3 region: CAISEGFWELANTGELFF.

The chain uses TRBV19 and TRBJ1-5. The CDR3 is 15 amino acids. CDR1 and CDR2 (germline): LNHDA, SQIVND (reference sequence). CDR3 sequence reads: CASSMSEYSNQPQHF.

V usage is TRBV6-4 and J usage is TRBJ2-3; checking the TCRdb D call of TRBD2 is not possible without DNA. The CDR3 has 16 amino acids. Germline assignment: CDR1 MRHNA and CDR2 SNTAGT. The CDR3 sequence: CASSMLSGTGTDTQYF.

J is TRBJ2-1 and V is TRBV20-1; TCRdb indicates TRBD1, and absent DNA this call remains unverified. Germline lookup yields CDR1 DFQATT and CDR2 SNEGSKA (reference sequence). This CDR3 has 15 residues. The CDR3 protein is CSAIGGSGIYNEQFF.

The CDR3 loop reads CASSDSMGLASNEQFF. The genes are TRBV6-4 and TRBJ2-1; TCRdb lists TRBD2, though no DNA is available to test this call. The CDR3 has 16 residues. Germline values: CDR1 MRHNA, CDR2 SNTAGT.

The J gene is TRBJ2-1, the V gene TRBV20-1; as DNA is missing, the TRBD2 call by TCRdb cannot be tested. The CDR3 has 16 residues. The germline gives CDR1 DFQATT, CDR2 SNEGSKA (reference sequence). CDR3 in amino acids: CSARDGAGRVGNEQFF.

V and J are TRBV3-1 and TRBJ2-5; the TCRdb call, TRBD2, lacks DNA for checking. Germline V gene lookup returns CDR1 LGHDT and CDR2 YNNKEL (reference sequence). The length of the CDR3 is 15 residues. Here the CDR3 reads CASSRLAGLLETQYF.

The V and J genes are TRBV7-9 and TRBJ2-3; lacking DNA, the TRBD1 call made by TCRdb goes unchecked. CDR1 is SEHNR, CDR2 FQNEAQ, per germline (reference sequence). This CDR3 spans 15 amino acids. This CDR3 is CASSARDSSTDTQYF.